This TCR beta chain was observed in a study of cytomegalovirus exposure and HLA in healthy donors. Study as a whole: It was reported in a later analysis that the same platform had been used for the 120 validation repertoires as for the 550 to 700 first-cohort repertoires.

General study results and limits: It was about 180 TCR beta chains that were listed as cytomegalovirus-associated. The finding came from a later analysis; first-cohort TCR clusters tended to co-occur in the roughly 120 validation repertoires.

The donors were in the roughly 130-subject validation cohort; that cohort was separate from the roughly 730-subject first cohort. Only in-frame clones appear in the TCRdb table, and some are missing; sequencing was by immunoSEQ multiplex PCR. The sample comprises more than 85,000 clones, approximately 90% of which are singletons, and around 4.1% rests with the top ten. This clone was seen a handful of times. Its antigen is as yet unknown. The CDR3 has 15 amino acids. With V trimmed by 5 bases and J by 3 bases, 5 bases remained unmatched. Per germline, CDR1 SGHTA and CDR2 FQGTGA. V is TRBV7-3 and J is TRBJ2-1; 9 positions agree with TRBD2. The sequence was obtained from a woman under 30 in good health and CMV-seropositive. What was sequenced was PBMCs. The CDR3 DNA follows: TGTGCCAGCAGCCCACTAGCGGGCGTCTACAATGAGCAGTTCTTC. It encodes CASSPLAGVYNEQFF. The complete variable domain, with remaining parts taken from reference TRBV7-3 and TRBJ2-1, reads GAGVSQTPSNKVTEKGKYVELRCDPISGHTALYWYRQSLGQGPEFLIYFQGTGAADDSGLPNDRFFAVRPEGSVSTLKIQRTERGDSAVYLCASSPLAGVYNEQFFGPGTRLTVL.